The rows below give T cell receptor beta chains drawn from one sample of a study of T cells in localized non-small cell lung cancer. Data came from immunoSEQ multiplex PCR; TCRdb stores just in-frame clones and leaves some out. Here the sample spans around 3,500 clones, around two fifths being singletons. The source was lung tumor tissue, collected before any cancer treatment. The receptors were gathered from a male donor aged 60 or over with stage I lung adenocarcinoma. Both conserved end residues are part of each CDR3. D genes are given only for firm matches. Clone size is given for some rows only: seen once, a few or many times, or a class if the clone is expanded.

TRBV19	NA	NA	TRBJ2-3	TGTGCCAGTAGTATGGGACGACTGTTCGGCGATACGCAGTATTTT	CASSMGRLFGDTQYF
TRBV30	large	NA	TRBJ2-1	TGTGCCTTGAGACGGCAGAGCTCCTACAATGAGCAGTTCTTC	CALRRQSSYNEQFF
TRBV6-8	NA	TRBD1	TRBJ1-3	TGTGCCAGCAGTTATTGGACAGGAGGCTCCTCTGGAAACACCATATATTTT	CASSYWTGGSSGNTIYF
TRBV18	NA	TRBD2	TRBJ2-1	TGTGCCAGCTCACTGGGACTAGCGGGGTTACAAGGGGAGTTCTTC	CASSLGLAGLQGEFF
TRBV28	NA	NA	TRBJ2-6	TGTGCCAGCAGTAGCGGCGGCTCTGGGGCCAACGTCCTGACTTTC	CASSSGGSGANVLTF
TRBV4-1	NA	NA	TRBJ1-2	TGCGCCAGCAGCCAAGATGGTGCCAGGGCCCATGGCTACACCTTC	CASSQDGARAHGYTF
TRBV19	once	TRBD1	TRBJ2-1	TGTGCCAGTAGTACCTATACCGGGACAGGGAGGAATGAGCAGTTCTTC	CASSTYTGTGRNEQFF
TRBV11-3	NA	NA	TRBJ1-4	TGTGCCAGCAGCTTGTGGGCAACTAATGAAAAACTGTTTTTT	CASSLWATNEKLFF
TRBV6-8	medium-sized	NA	TRBJ1-3	TGTGCCAGCAGAACCGGGCCGACTGGAAACACCATATATTTT	CASRTGPTGNTIYF
TRBV19	NA	TRBD2	TRBJ2-2	TGTGCCAGTAGTGGGACTAGCGGGACCAGCGGGGAGCTGTTTTTT	CASSGTSGTSGELFF
TRBV7-7	NA	NA	TRBJ2-3	TGTGCTAGCAGCTCCACGGGGGACCGCACAGATACGCAGTATTTT	CASSSTGDRTDTQYF
TRBV9	few	NA	TRBJ2-7	TGTGCCAGCAGCGTAGGACTCGCCTACGAGCAGTACTTC	CASSVGLAYEQYF
TRBV11-3	few	NA	TRBJ2-7	TGTGCCAGCAGCTTAGGAGGGGTGAGCTCCTACGAGCAGTACTTC	CASSLGGVSSYEQYF
TRBV30	NA	NA	TRBJ2-5	TGTGCCTGGAGTGTAGAACCAGGGACGGAGACCCAGTACTTC	CAWSVEPGTETQYF
TRBV6-7	NA	TRBD2	TRBJ2-1	TGTGCCAGCATTTTACGACTAGCGGGGGAAAATGAGCAGTTCTTC	CASILRLAGENEQFF
TRBV18	NA	NA	TRBJ1-2	TGTGCCAGCTCACCACCCGGGACAAACGGTTGGGCTAACTATGGCTACACCTTC	CASSPPGTNGWANYGYTF
TRBV19	few	NA	TRBJ2-5	TGTGCCAGTAGTATAGCCCAAAAGGGAGAGACCCAGTACTTC	CASSIAQKGETQYF
TRBV30	few	NA	TRBJ2-2	TGTGCCTGGATGGCTCGGGGGACCGGGGAGCTGTTTTTT	CAWMARGTGELFF
TRBV6-8	NA	TRBD1	TRBJ2-4	TGTGCCACAATAGACAGGGATCTAGCCAAAAACATTCAGTACTTC	CATIDRDLAKNIQYF
TRBV11-3	few	TRBD2	TRBJ2-1	TGTGCCAGCAGCCTACGGACTAGCGGCAATGAGCAGTTCTTC	CASSLRTSGNEQFF
TRBV28	once	NA	TRBJ2-3	TGTGCCAGCAGTTTCCTATCGGGCACAGATACGCAGTATTTT	CASSFLSGTDTQYF
TRBV14	once	TRBD2	TRBJ2-5	TGTGCCAGCAGCCCCTACCGGGGGGGGCAAGAGACCCAGTACTTC	CASSPYRGGQETQYF
TRBV28	NA	TRBD1	TRBJ2-2	TGTGCCAGCAGCTTTGGACAGGCCGCCGGGGAGCTGTTTTTT	CASSFGQAAGELFF
TRBV2	few	TRBD1	TRBJ1-2	TGTGCCAGCAATACTCCGGGACAGAGAAACTATGGCTACACCTTC	CASNTPGQRNYGYTF
TRBV5-1	NA	NA	TRBJ1-4	TGCGCCAGCACCTCGGGACCAACTAATGAAAAACTGTTTTTT	CASTSGPTNEKLFF
TRBV6-8	few	TRBD2	TRBJ2-1	TGTGCCAGCAGCCGAGCGGGGTTGAATTACAATGAGCAGTTCTTC	CASSRAGLNYNEQFF
TRBV6-8	few	NA	TRBJ1-1	TGTGCCAGCAGTCCCTGGCCATTAAGAGGGACTGAAGCTTTCTTT	CASSPWPLRGTEAFF
TRBV6-8	few	NA	TRBJ2-7	TGTGCCCCCTCTCGGCAGGACCTCTACGAGCAGTACTTC	CAPSRQDLYEQYF
TRBV28	NA	NA	TRBJ1-1	TGTGCCAGCAGTTTATGGGGGACGGTGGAGAACACTGAAGCTTTCTTT	CASSLWGTVENTEAFF
TRBV6-8	large	NA	TRBJ2-2	TGTGCCATCAGGCTGGGGGACTCTAACACCGGGGAGCTGTTTTTT	CAIRLGDSNTGELFF
TRBV19	NA	TRBD1	TRBJ1-5	TGTGCCAGTAGTACAAGGGACAGGGCCAATCAGCCCCAGCATTTT	CASSTRDRANQPQHF
TRBV28	NA	TRBD1	TRBJ2-7	TGTGCCAGCAGTTCACTAAGGGACAGTTCCTACGAGCAGTACTTC	CASSSLRDSSYEQYF
TRBV6-8	NA	NA	TRBJ1-6	TGTGCCAGCAGTTATGACATAGGTTCACCCCTCCACTTT	CASSYDIGSPLHF
TRBV14	few	NA	TRBJ2-4	TGTGCCAGCAGCCCTTCTCCGGGACTAGCCAAAAACATTCAGTACTTC	CASSPSPGLAKNIQYF
TRBV14	few	TRBD2	TRBJ2-4	TGTGCCAGCAGTCAAAATCCGGGACTAGTGGGTCAAAACATTCAGTACTTC	CASSQNPGLVGQNIQYF
TRBV18	NA	TRBD1	TRBJ1-5	TGTGCCAGCTCACAAATACAGGGGGCCCTGTCCGAAAATCAGCCCCAGCATTTT	CASSQIQGALSENQPQHF
TRBV19	few	TRBD2	TRBJ2-3	TGTGCCAGTAGCCACCGCGGGCGGGAGGGCACAGATACGCAGTATTTT	CASSHRGREGTDTQYF
TRBV28	NA	NA	TRBJ1-1	TGTGCCAGCAATCCCCAGGGCGTGTATACTGAAGCTTTCTTT	CASNPQGVYTEAFF
TRBV30	NA	NA	TRBJ1-1	TGTGCCTGGACACATCGGGGAGGGCCCGGGAGGGCTGAAGCTTTCTTT	CAWTHRGGPGRAEAFF
TRBV15	once	NA	TRBJ1-2	TGTGCCACCAGCAGACTACCAGACAGTTTTAACTATGGCTACACCTTC	CATSRLPDSFNYGYTF
TRBV11-3	NA	TRBD1	TRBJ2-1	TGTGCCAGCAGCTTAACGATCAGGACAGGGGCCAATGAGCAGTTCTTC	CASSLTIRTGANEQFF
TRBV30	few	TRBD1	TRBJ1-4	TGTGCCTTTCACCGGGGACAGATCCAAAAACTGTTTTTT	CAFHRGQIQKLFF
TRBV19	once	NA	TRBJ2-5	TGTGCCAGTAGTATAGGGCTGACTACCACGACTCAAGAGACCCAGTACTTC	CASSIGLTTTTQETQYF
TRBV11-3	NA	NA	TRBJ2-7	TGTGCCAGCAGCTTAGTTCACGATGGCGGACACGAGCAGTACTTC	CASSLVHDGGHEQYF
TRBV28	few	TRBD2	TRBJ2-7	TGTGCCAGCACCGGTCTAGCGGGAGCCTACGAGCAGTACTTC	CASTGLAGAYEQYF
TRBV9	NA	TRBD1	TRBJ2-3	TGTGCCAGCAGTCACAGGGGGGAGACTAGCACAGATACGCAGTATTTT	CASSHRGETSTDTQYF